The 9 T cell receptor beta chains below were found in one sample sequenced in a study of human T cells and chemical hapten exposure. As for time point: patch test 1, 2 weeks after DPC sensitization. Treatment denoted: therapeutic diphenylcyclopropenone sensitization with weekly scalp DPC. TCRdb itself ran the RACE reads through MiXCR, one entry per CDR3 protein. The sample lists more than 65,000 distinct CDR3 sequences, 9% to 12% occurring once. This specimen consisted of whole blood, obtained in connection with sensitization to the hapten diphenylcyclopropenone (DPC). These receptors all come from a woman aged 50 to 65 with alopecia areata. Some clones in this sample may be carry-over from other donors' samples.

The chain is built from TRBV7-2 and TRBJ1-5; 7 bases line up with TRBD1. The CDR3 is made up of 15 amino acids. Germline V lookup: CDR1 SGHTA, CDR2 FQGNSA. After removal of 4 bases from V and 6 bases from J, the junction contained 9 bases not matched to a gene. The CDR3 DNA is TGTGCCAGCAGCTCCGGGACAGTTTTTAGTCAGCCCCAGCATTTT. This codes for CASSSGTVFSQPQHF. The entire variable domain, with the rest obtained from reference TRBV7-2 and TRBJ1-5, is as follows: GAGVSQSPSNKVTEKGKDVELRCDPISGHTALYWYRQSLGQGLEFLIYFQGNSAPDKSGLPSDRFSAERTGGSVSTLTIQRTQQEDSAVYLCASSSGTVFSQPQHFGDGTRLSIL.

This chain connects TRBV9 to TRBJ1-3, with a weak D call TRBD1 (6 bases). The CDR3 contains 15 residues. Trimming took 2 bases from V and 0 from J, leaving 9 bases between them. CDR1 is SGDLS, CDR2 YYNGEE, per germline. The CDR3 protein is CASSVGQSSGNTIYF. Here the CDR3 DNA reads TGTGCCAGCAGCGTCGGACAGAGCTCTGGAAACACCATATATTTT.

This clonotype was recorded many times. This rearrangement joins TRBV28 to TRBJ2-6; no clear D gene. V lost 2 bases, J lost 2 bases, and 1 base lay in between. Germline V lookup: CDR1 MDHEN, CDR2 SYDVKM. The CDR3 sequence is 13 residues long. CDR3: CASSLAGANVLTF. The CDR3 coding sequence is TGTGCCAGCAGTTTAGCTGGGGCCAACGTCCTGACTTTC.

V usage is TRBV7-6 and J usage is TRBJ1-1; the match to TRBD1 covers 8 bases. The ends lost 5 bases at V and 3 bases at J; junction bases unmatched: 11. The CDR3 is 16 amino acids. Looked up from germline, CDR1 is SGHVS and CDR2 is FNYEAQ. The CDR3 DNA reads TGTGCCAGCAGCCCCAAACAGGGGGGTTGGTACACTGAAGCTTTCTTT. Translating it yields CASSPKQGGWYTEAFF.

The sample holds a few counts of this clonotype. This CDR3 reads CSYRDSDYEQYF. CDR3 in DNA: TGCAGCTACCGGGACAGCGACTACGAGCAGTACTTC. The rearrangement uses TRBV29-1 and TRBJ2-7, with 7 bases fitting TRBD1. CDR1 is SQVTM and CDR2 is ANQGSEA in the germline V gene. There are 12 residues in the CDR3. Unmatched junction bases numbered 7, after V lost 8 bases and J lost 3 bases.

This clonotype was detected ten times or more. The chain has TRBV28 and TRBJ1-4; D might be TRBD1 (5 bases). CDR3 length: 13 amino acids. V was pared by 6 bases and J by 5 bases, with 10 bases between. CDR1 and CDR2 (germline): MDHEN, SYDVKM. This chain's CDR3 is CASRRGSNEKLFF. The CDR3 DNA follows: TGTGCCAGCAGAAGGGGCTCCAATGAAAAACTGTTTTTT. Supplemented by reference TRBV28 and TRBJ1-4, the full variable domain reads DVKVTQSSRYLVKRTGEKVFLECVQDMDHENMFWYRQDPGLGLRLIYFSYDVKMKEKGDIPEGYSVSREKKERFSLILESASTNQTSMYLCASRRGSNEKLFFGSGTQLSVL.

The gene calls are TRBV6-2 or TRBV6-3 and TRBJ1-5; D call uncertain. Germline CDR1 and CDR2: MNHEY and SVGEGT. The length of the CDR3 is 12 residues. With 8 bases removed from V and 7 bases from J, the gap between germline ends came to 12 bases. The CDR3 sequence: CASSLPGQPQHF. CDR3 DNA: TGTGCCAGCTCACTCCCCGGGCAGCCCCAGCATTTT.

The genes are TRBV6-5 and TRBJ2-7; no clear D. CDR1 and CDR2 (germline): MNHEY, SVGAGI. Trimming pared 4 bases from V and 2 bases from J, leaving 15 bases between. The CDR3 has 15 amino acids. DNA of the CDR3: TGTGCCAGCAGTTCCCCATCCAGTCGAACCTACGAGCAGTACTTC. This gives the protein CASSSPSSRTYEQYF.

A note on this clonotype: The junction departs from the called germline gene at one end, perhaps through a read error. The rearrangement uses TRBV27 and TRBJ2-5; tentative D call: TRBD1 (5 bases). The CDR3 runs to 9 residues. Germline assignment: CDR1 MNHEY and CDR2 SMNVEV (reference sequence). CDR3 sequence: CASSLSGQF. CDR3 nucleotide sequence: TGTGCCAGCAGTTTATCGGGGCAGTTC.